This T cell receptor beta chain is drawn from a study of graft-versus-host responses after intestinal transplantation. TCRdb's table, derived via immunoSEQ multiplex PCR, lists solely in-frame clones and lacks some. This sample has about 100,000 clones, with over 75% found just once. Comment on this clone: Antigen: not known.

Germline loops: CDR1 SGHRS, CDR2 YFSETQ. There are 14 residues in the CDR3. Trimming pared 0 bases from V and 1 base from J, leaving 6 bases between. The clonotype comes from a human donor who was the organ donor for an intestinal transplant. This chain links TRBV5-1 with TRBJ2-3; D gene ambiguous. Sequences were derived from unstimulated CD4+ T cells sorted from spleen or lymph node cells, sampled before transplant. DNA for the CDR3: TGCGCCAGCAGCTTGGTGTCGGGCACAGATACGCAGTATTTT. It encodes CASSLVSGTDTQYF.